One and the same sample provided the 16 T cell receptor beta chains below, sequenced in a study of blood T cell repertoires in COVID-19. Assay used: immunoSEQ multiplex PCR; TCRdb lists only in-frame clones, some missing. The profile shows roughly 250,000 clones, 75% to 90% of them singletons. Source material: peripheral blood. The receptors shown here come from an older woman with active or convalescent COVID-19.

V gene TRBV4-1 combines with J gene TRBJ1-5, with 8 nucleotides matching TRBD1. Trimming took 4 bases from V and 3 from J; bases not matched to a gene: 5. There are 15 residues in the CDR3. CDR1 is MGHRA and CDR2 is YSYEKL in the germline V gene. CDR3 amino acids: CASSLTGGYNQPQHF. In DNA form, the CDR3 reads TGCGCCAGCAGCCTTACAGGGGGGTACAATCAGCCCCAGCATTTT.

The V and J genes are TRBV19 and TRBJ2-2; 12 positions agree with TRBD2. CDR1 is LNHDA and CDR2 is SQIVND in the germline V gene (reference sequence). The CDR3 length is 15 residues. V gave up 8 bases and J gave up 6 bases; unmatched junction bases: 7. The CDR3 nucleotides are TGTGCCAGTGGAACTAGCGGGGGGCCAGCCGGGGAGCTGTTTTTT. It specifies CASGTSGGPAGELFF.

Written as DNA, the CDR3 is TGCAGCGTTGTTAGGCAGGCTGGCTATGGCTACACCTTC. It translates to CSVVRQAGYGYTF. The rearrangement joins TRBV29-1 to TRBJ1-2; D remains ambiguous. V dropped 4 bases and J dropped 4 bases, with 13 bases sitting between them. In germline, CDR1 is SQVTM, CDR2 ANQGSEA. The CDR3 sequence is 13 residues long.

The chain couples TRBV4-1 to TRBJ2-3, with a tentative D call TRBD1 (6 bases). The CDR3 covers 12 residues. V lost 3 bases and J 5 bases, leaving 6 bases between the germline ends. Germline CDR1 reads MGHRA; CDR2 reads YSYEKL. CDR3 residues: CASSQTGDTQYF. The CDR3 bases are TGCGCCAGCAGCCAGACAGGAGATACGCAGTATTTT.

In its sample, this clone was seen once. Relative to the germline gene, one junction end is altered; a read error may explain this. This chain joins TRBV6-2 or TRBV6-3 and TRBJ2-7; a possible D gene is TRBD1 (6 bases). The CDR3 has 11 amino acids. Germline CDR1 reads MNHEY; CDR2 reads SVGEGT. CDR3 in DNA: TGTGCCAGCGGCCGACACAGGGTCTTGCACTTC. Its protein is CASGRHRVLHF.

The chain links TRBV15 to TRBJ2-7; 7 positions agree with TRBD2. Trimming at V came to 5 bases and at J to 5 bases, leaving 9 bases not matched to a gene. CDR1 is LNHNV, CDR2 YYDKDF, per germline (reference sequence). This CDR3 has 14 residues. The CDR3 bases are TGTGCCACCAGCCCCCAAGGCGGGGGACACGAGCAGTACTTC. This sequence encodes CATSPQGGGHEQYF.

This chain links TRBV7-6 with TRBJ2-1, with a tentative D call TRBD2 (5 bases). Deletions cut 6 bases from V and 0 bases from J, with 12 bases between. Germline-derived CDR1 and CDR2 are SGHVS and FNYEAQ. This CDR3 has 15 amino acids. The CDR3 coding sequence is TGTGCCAGCAGTCCGGGGTTGGGCTCCTACAATGAGCAGTTCTTC. Its translation is CASSPGLGSYNEQFF.

V is TRBV2 and J is TRBJ2-1, with 8 nucleotides matching TRBD2. Germline V gene lookup returns CDR1 SNHLY and CDR2 FYNNEI. Trimming cost V 4 bases and J 1 base; bases outside gene matches: 12. The CDR3 consists of 18 residues. The CDR3 protein is CASSGEAQLAESYNEQFF. The CDR3 DNA follows: TGTGCCAGCAGTGGGGAGGCGCAACTAGCGGAGTCCTACAATGAGCAGTTCTTC. Full variable domain (rest looked up from reference TRBV2 and TRBJ2-1): EPEVTQTPSHQVTQMGQEVILRCVPISNHLYFYWYRQILGQKVEFLVSFYNNEISEKSEIFDDQFSVERPDGSNFTLKIRSTKLEDSAMYFCASSGEAQLAESYNEQFFGPGTRLTVL.

The chain employs TRBV12-5 and TRBJ2-5; 8 bases match TRBD1. Germline assignment: CDR1 LGHNT and CDR2 FRNRAP. Trimming took 5 bases from V and 5 from J; bases not matched to a gene: 7. The CDR3 totals 14 residues. CDR3: CASGPGQGVETQYF. The CDR3 DNA is TGTGCTAGTGGTCCCGGACAGGGTGTGGAGACCCAGTACTTC.

This clone came up a few times. The chain employs TRBV18 and TRBJ1-5, with TRBD1 as a possible D gene (5 bases). From germline, CDR1 is KGHSH and CDR2 LQKENI. V was trimmed by 3 bases and J by 4 bases, leaving 16 bases between them. The CDR3 sequence is 16 residues long. DNA for the CDR3: TGTGCCAGCTCACCGTCTACCCCCAGGGCTAATCAGCCCCAGCATTTT. Its translation is CASSPSTPRANQPQHF.

This sequence joins TRBV6-1 and TRBJ1-6; 9 nucleotides agree with TRBD1. The CDR3 consists of 16 residues. Looked up from germline, CDR1 is MNHNS and CDR2 is SASEGT. Unmatched junction bases numbered 8, after V lost 4 bases and J lost 7 bases. The CDR3 DNA reads TGTGCCAGCAGTGGAACAGGGGGCGCAGGGAATTCACCCCTCCACTTT. Protein sequence: CASSGTGGAGNSPLHF.

The J gene is TRBJ2-5, the V gene TRBV19; 8 positions match TRBD2. Unmatched junction bases numbered 10, after V lost 1 base and J lost 3 bases. The CDR3 consists of 17 residues. Germline V gene sequence: CDR1 LNHDA, CDR2 SQIVND (reference sequence). The CDR3: CASSIGKVAGFEETQYF. The CDR3, as DNA: TGTGCCAGTAGTATAGGGAAGGTAGCGGGATTCGAAGAGACCCAGTACTTC.

In DNA form, the CDR3 reads TGCGCCAGCAGCTTCCCACTTGGTAGCACAGATACGCAGTATTTT. Translation: CASSFPLGSTDTQYF. This sequence joins TRBV5-1 and TRBJ2-3, with D unresolved. Trimming took 2 bases from V and 0 from J, leaving 10 bases between them. Per the germline V gene, CDR1 is SGHRS and CDR2 is YFSETQ. The CDR3 totals 15 residues.

The CDR3, as DNA: TGTGCCAGCAGCGAGTCCGTCACTAGTTCCGATGAGCAGTTCTTC. Protein: CASSESVTSSDEQFF. V and J are TRBV9 and TRBJ2-1; TRBD2 is a possible D gene (5 bases). CDR1 and CDR2 (germline): SGDLS, YYNGEE. The CDR3 has 15 residues. The ends were cut back, 3 bases at V and 8 bases at J, with 18 bases in the middle.

This clone was found a few times. The chain has TRBV27 and TRBJ2-7, with 7 positions matching TRBD2. Germline V CDR1 and CDR2: MNHEY, SMNVEV (reference sequence). Germline trimming cut 2 bases from V and 2 bases from J; bases unmatched to any gene: 3. The CDR3 totals 14 residues. CDR3 coding DNA: TGTGCCAGCAGTTTAGGGGGAGGGGCCTACGAGCAGTACTTC. It codes for CASSLGGGAYEQYF.

The sample holds one count of this clone. The chain recombines TRBV14 with TRBJ2-7, with D maybe TRBD2 (5 bases). CDR1 and CDR2 (germline): SGHDN, FVKESK. The CDR3 covers 13 residues. Trimming stripped 2 bases from V and 6 bases from J, with 11 bases between. CDR3 in amino acids: CASSQSGGREQYF. The DNA of the CDR3 is TGTGCCAGCAGCCAAAGTGGAGGACGCGAGCAGTACTTC.